This T cell receptor (beta chain) was found in a study of OX40 agonist ivuxolimab in advanced cancers. Overall study: Among those treated, three patients had partial responses, one with hepatocellular carcinoma and two with cutaneous melanoma.

The CDR3 sequence is 15 residues long. V shed 3 bases and J 2 bases; nucleotides not matched to a gene: 8. In germline, CDR1 is GTSNPN, CDR2 SVGIG (reference sequence). Method: immunoSEQ multiplex PCR; TCRdb's copy keeps in-frame clones and lacks some. The sample has tens of thousands of clones; roughly 90% are singletons. The material sequenced was CD4+ or CD8+ T cells sorted from blood, taken in a trial of the OX40 agonist ivuxolimab. This receptor was identified in an adult with an advanced solid tumor such as melanoma, head and neck, liver or kidney cancer. This rearrangement joins TRBV30 to TRBJ2-7; 9 bases are a match to TRBD1. CDR3 residues: CAWRGGQGIPYEQYF. The CDR3 nucleotides read TGTGCCTGGAGAGGGGGACAGGGAATCCCCTACGAGCAGTACTTC.